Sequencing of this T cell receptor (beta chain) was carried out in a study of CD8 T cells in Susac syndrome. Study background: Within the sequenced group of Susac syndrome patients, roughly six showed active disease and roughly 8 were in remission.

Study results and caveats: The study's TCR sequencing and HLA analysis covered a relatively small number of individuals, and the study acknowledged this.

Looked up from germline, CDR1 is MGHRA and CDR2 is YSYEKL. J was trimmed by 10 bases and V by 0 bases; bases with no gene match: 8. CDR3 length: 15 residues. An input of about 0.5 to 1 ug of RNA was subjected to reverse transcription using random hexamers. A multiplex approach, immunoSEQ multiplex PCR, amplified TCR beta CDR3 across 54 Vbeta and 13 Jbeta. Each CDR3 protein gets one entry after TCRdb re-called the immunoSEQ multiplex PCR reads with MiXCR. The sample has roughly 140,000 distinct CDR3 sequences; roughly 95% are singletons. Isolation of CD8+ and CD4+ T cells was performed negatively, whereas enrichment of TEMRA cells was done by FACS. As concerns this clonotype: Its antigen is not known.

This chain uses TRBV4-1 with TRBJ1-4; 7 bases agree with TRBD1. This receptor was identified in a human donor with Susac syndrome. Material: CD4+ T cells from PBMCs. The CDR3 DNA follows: TGCGCCAGCAGCCAAGAGGGACAGCAAGGTGGAAAACTGTTTTTT. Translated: CASSQEGQQGGKLFF.